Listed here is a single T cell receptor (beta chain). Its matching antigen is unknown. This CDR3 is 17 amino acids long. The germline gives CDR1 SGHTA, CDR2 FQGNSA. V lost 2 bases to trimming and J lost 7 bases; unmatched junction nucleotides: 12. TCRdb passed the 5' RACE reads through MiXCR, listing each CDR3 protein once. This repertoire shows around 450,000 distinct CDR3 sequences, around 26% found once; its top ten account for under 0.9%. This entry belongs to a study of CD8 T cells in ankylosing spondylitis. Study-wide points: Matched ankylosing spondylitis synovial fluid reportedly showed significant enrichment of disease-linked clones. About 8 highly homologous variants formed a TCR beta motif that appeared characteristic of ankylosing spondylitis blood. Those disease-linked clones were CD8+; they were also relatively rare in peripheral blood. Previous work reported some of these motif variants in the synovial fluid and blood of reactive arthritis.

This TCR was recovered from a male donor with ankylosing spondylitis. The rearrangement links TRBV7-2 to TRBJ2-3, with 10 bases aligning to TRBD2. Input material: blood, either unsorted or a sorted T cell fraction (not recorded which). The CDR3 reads CASSLKLAGGLGNTQYF. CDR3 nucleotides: TGTGCCAGCAGCTTAAAATTAGCGGGAGGCCTGGGGAATACGCAGTATTTT.